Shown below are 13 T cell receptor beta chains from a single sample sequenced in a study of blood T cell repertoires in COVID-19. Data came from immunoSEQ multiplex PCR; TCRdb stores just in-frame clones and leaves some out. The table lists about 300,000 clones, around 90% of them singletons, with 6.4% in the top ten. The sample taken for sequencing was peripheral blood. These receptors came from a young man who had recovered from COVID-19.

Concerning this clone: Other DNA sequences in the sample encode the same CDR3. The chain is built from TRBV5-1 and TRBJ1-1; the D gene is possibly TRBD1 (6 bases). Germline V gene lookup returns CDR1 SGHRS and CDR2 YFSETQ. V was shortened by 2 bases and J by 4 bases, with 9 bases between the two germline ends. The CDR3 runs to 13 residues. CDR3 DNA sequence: TGCGCCAGCAGCTTAGGGGGTGGCACTGAAGCTTTCTTT. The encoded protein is CASSLGGGTEAFF.

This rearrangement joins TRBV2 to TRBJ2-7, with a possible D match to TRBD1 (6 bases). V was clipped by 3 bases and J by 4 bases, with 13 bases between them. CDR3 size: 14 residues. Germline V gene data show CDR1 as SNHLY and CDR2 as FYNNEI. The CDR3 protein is CASSEGAPFYEQYF. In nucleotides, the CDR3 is TGTGCCAGCAGTGAGGGGGCCCCCTTTTACGAGCAGTACTTC.

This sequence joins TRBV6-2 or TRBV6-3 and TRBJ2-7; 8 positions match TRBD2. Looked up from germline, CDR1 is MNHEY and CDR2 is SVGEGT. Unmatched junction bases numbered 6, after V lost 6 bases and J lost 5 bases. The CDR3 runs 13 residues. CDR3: CASSPSGGDEQYF. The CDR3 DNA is TGTGCCAGCAGCCCGTCGGGGGGGGACGAGCAGTACTTC.

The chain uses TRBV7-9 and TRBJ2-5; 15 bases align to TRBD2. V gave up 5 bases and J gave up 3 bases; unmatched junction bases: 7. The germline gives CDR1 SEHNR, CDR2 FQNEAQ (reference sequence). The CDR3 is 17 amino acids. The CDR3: CASSPWTSGRGEETQYF. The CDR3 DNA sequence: TGTGCCAGCAGCCCTTGGACTAGCGGGAGGGGTGAAGAGACCCAGTACTTC.

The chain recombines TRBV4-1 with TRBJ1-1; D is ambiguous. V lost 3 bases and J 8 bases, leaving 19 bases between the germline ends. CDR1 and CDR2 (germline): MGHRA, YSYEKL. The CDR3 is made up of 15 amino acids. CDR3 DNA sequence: TGCGCCAGCAGCCATGCACCAGTCGGGGTTCCCGAAGCTTTCTTT. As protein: CASSHAPVGVPEAFF.

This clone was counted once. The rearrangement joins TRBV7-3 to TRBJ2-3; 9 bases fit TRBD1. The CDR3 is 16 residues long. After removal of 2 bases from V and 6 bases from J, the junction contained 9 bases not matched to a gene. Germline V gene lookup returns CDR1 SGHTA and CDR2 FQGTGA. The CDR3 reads CASSLLGGQGKDTQYF. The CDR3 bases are TGTGCCAGCAGCTTATTGGGGGGACAGGGAAAGGATACGCAGTATTTT.

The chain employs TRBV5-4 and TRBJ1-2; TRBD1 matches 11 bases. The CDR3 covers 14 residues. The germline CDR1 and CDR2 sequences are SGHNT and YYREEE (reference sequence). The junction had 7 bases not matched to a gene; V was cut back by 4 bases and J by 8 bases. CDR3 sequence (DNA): TGTGCCAGCAGCCCAATGGACAGGGGGCGGGGCTACACCTTC. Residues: CASSPMDRGRGYTF.

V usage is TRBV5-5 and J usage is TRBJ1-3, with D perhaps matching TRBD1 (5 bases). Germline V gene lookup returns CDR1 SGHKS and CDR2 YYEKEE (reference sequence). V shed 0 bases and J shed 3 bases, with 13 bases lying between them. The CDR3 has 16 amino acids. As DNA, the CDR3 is TGTGCCAGCAGCTTGGTTGGGGGGACTTATGGAAACACCATATATTTT. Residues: CASSLVGGTYGNTIYF.

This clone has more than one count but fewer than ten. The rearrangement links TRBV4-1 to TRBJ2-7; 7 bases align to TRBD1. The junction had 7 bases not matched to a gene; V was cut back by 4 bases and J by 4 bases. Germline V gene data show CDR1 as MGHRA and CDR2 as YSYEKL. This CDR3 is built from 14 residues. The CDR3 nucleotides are TGCGCCAGCAGCCTAGGACAGGCTGGGTACGAGCAGTACTTC. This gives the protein CASSLGQAGYEQYF.

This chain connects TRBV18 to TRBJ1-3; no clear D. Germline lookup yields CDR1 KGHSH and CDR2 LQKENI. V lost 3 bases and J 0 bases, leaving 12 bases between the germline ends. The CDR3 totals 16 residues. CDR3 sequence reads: CASSPYDTSSGNTIYF. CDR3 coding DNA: TGTGCCAGCTCACCTTATGACACGAGCTCTGGAAACACCATATATTTT.

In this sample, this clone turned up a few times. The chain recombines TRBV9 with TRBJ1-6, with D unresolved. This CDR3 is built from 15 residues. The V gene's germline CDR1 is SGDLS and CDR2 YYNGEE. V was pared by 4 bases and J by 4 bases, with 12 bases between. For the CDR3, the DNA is TGTGCCAGCAGCTTAGGGAGTTCGTATAATTCACCCCTCCACTTT. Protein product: CASSLGSSYNSPLHF.

CDR3 DNA sequence: TGTGCCAGTATCGGGACAGGATTTGGCTACACCTTC. Its protein is CASIGTGFGYTF. The chain uses TRBV19 and TRBJ1-2; 8 bases align to TRBD1. The CDR3 runs to 12 residues. The ends lost 7 bases at V and 7 bases at J; junction bases unmatched: 5. Germline CDR1 and CDR2: LNHDA and SQIVND (reference sequence). Full variable domain (outside the CDR3, taken from reference TRBV19 and TRBJ1-2): DGGITQSPKYLFRKEGQNVTLSCEQNLNHDAMYWYRQDPGQGLRLIYYSQIVNDFQKGDIAEGYSVSREKKESFPLTVTSAQKNPTAFYLCASIGTGFGYTFGSGTRLTVV.

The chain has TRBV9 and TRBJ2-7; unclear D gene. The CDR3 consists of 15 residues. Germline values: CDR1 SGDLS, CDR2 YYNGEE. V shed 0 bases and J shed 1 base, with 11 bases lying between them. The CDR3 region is CASSVEPGSSYEQYF. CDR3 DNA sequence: TGTGCCAGCAGCGTAGAGCCAGGCTCATCCTACGAGCAGTACTTC. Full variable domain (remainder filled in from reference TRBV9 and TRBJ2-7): DSGVTQTPKHLITATGQRVTLRCSPRSGDLSVYWYQQSLDQGLQFLIQYYNGEERAKGNILERFSAQQFPDLHSELNLSSLELGDSALYFCASSVEPGSSYEQYFGPGTRLTVT.